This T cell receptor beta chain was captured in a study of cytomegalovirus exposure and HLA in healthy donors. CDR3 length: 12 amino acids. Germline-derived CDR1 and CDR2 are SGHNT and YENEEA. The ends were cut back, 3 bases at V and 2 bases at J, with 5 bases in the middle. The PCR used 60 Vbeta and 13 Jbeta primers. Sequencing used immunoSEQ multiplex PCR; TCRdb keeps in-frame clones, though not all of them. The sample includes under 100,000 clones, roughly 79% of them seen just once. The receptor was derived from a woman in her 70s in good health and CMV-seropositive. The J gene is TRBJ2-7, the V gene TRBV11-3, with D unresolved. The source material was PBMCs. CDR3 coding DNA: TGTGCCAGCAGCTTCTTAGCCTACGAGCAGTACTTC. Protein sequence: CASSFLAYEQYF.